This TCR beta chain is drawn from a study of T cells expressing NK-cell markers. Study results and caveats: Whether expanded NKG2C+ T cell clones recognized HCMV stayed uncertain.

TCRdb reprocessed the 5' RACE reads, with one entry per CDR3 protein and no DNA. The sample totals almost 450,000 distinct CDR3 sequences. Per the germline V gene, CDR1 is SGHTA and CDR2 is FQGNSA. The CDR3 consists of 15 residues. Remarks on this clonotype: Its specificity is unknown.

This chain uses TRBV7-2 with TRBJ2-1; TCRdb lists TRBD2, though no DNA is available to test this call. Sequencing used blood T cells: a sorted CD56 or NKG2C T cell subset, CD4+ or CD8+ T cells, or bulk PBMC T cells (not recorded which). The receptor was derived from a woman between 18 and 70 years old in good health. CDR3 protein: CASSPMGRKSHEQFF.